This T cell receptor (beta chain) was found in a study of blood T cells in healthy people across ages. With 0 bases removed from V and 6 bases from J, the gap between germline ends came to 18 bases. The CDR3 runs 16 residues. Germline values: CDR1 DFQATT, CDR2 SNEGSKA (reference sequence). This clonotype was counted a few times. A J-beta primer mix and a sample-barcoded 5' primer were used in a second PCR of roughly 7 to 12 cycles. TCRdb re-called the 5' RACE reads with MiXCR, one entry per CDR3 protein. The table includes hundreds of thousands of distinct CDR3 sequences, roughly 25% detected once. These sequences were also reported in another study, on T cells of mothers and their children.

Sequenced material: blood. The clonotype comes from a boy aged 10-17 years in good health. The chain has TRBV20-1 and TRBJ2-1; the D gene is possibly TRBD2 (7 bases). This CDR3 reads CSAREPSAGARNEQFF. The CDR3 nucleotides read TGCAGTGCTAGAGAGCCTAGCGCGGGGGCCCGCAATGAGCAGTTCTTC.